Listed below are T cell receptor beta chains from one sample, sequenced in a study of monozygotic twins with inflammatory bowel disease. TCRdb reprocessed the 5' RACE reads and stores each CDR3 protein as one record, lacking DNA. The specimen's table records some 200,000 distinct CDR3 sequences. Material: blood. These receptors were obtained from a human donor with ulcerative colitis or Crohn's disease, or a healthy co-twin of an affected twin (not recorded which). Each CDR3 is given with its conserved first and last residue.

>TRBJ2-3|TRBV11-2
CASSFVPFLRADTDTQYF
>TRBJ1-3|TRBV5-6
CASSKQGSSGNTIYF
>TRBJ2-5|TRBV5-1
CASSPERLVQETQYF
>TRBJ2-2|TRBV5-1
CASSLVGRLNTGELFF
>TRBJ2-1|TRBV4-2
CASSQNTGGIEQFF
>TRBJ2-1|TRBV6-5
CASSYSGLDYNEQFF
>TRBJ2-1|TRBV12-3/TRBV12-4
CASSPLAGGYNEQFF
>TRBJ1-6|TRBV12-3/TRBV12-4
CASSLRQGSSGNSPLHF
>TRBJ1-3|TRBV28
CASRTPGQLSGNTIYF
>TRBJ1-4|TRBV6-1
CASNLRTGYGEKLFF
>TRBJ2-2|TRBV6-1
CASRDRELLGELFF
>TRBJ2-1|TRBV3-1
CASSADEHEQFF
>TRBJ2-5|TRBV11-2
CASSASGVGTQYF
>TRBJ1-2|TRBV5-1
CASSRGPGPANYGYTF
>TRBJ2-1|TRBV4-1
CASSQQRGDNEQFF
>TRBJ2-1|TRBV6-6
CASSLQVYEQFF
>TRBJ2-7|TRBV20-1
CSASSVYEQYF
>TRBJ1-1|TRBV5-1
CASSWLGQDNTEAFF
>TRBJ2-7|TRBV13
CASSLAEGGGYEQYF
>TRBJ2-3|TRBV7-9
CAREGGSAADTQYF
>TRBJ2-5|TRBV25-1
CASSKDTSYQETQYF
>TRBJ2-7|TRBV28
CASSLWGNDEQYF
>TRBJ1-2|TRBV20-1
CSARGFLGHLTNYGYTF
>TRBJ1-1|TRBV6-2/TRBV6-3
CASRTGGKNTEAFF
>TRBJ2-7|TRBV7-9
CASIQTGRFPYEQYF
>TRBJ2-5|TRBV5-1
CASSLPPEQETQYF
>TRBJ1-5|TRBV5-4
CASSLGTGNNQPQHF
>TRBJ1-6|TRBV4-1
CASSRGRTRGDSPLHF
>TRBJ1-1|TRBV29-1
CSVGASGTGASEAFF
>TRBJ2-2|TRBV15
CATSRGQSTGELFF
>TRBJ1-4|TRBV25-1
CASSLPGLKEKLFF
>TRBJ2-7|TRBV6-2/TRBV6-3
CASRTTRAYEQYF
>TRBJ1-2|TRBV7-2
CASSHDTYGYTF
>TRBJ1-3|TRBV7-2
CASSTNGGGGNTIYF
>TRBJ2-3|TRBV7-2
CASSTKMGLDTQYF